One and the same sample provided the 11 T cell receptor beta chains below, sequenced in a study of T cell repertoires and Cas9 in healthy adults. The method was immunoSEQ multiplex PCR; TCRdb's version includes in-frame clones alone and lacks a portion of them. Of over 11,000 clones in the sample, 89% are singletons; the top ten hold roughly 1.5%. Sequenced material: Tregs (CD4+, CD25+, CD127-, CD137-, CD154-) from PBMCs; culture status not recorded. The receptor source for this set is a human donor in good health.

The chain recombines TRBV15 with TRBJ2-2; tentative D call: TRBD2 (6 bases). The CDR3 sequence is 17 residues long. V was clipped by 3 bases and J by 1 base, with 15 bases between them. Germline CDR1 reads LNHNV; CDR2 reads YYDKDF (reference sequence). The CDR3 DNA sequence: TGTGCCACCAGCAGGGGGGTAGCGGAAAGGAACACCGGGGAGCTGTTTTTT. Protein sequence: CATSRGVAERNTGELFF.

For the CDR3, the DNA is TGTGCCAGCAGCCCCGTGGCGTGGACGGGCTATGGCTACACCTTC. It encodes CASSPVAWTGYGYTF. The chain links TRBV9 to TRBJ1-2, with D unclear. With 4 bases removed from V and 4 bases from J, the gap between germline ends came to 17 bases. The CDR3 loop spans 15 amino acids. Germline V CDR1 and CDR2: SGDLS, YYNGEE.

CDR3 nucleotides: TGCAGTGCTCAGGGGTTTGAACTGTTTTTT. It codes for CSAQGFELFF. The J gene is TRBJ1-4, the V gene TRBV20-1, with a possible D match to TRBD1 (6 bases). Germline CDR1 and CDR2: DFQATT and SNEGSKA (reference sequence). Deletions cut 5 bases from V and 12 bases from J, with 10 bases between. The CDR3 has 10 amino acids.

This clone was detected once. The V call is TRBV7-3, the J call TRBJ2-3; D uncertain. Trimming removed 5 bases from V and 1 base from J, with 13 bases in between. The CDR3 consists of 15 residues. CDR1 and CDR2 from the germline V gene are SGHTA and FQGTGA. CDR3 in amino acids: CASSDPPRGTDTQYF. The CDR3 coding sequence is TGTGCCAGCAGCGACCCGCCTAGGGGCACAGATACGCAGTATTTT. The full variable domain, its missing parts supplied by reference TRBV7-3 and TRBJ2-3, is GAGVSQTPSNKVTEKGKYVELRCDPISGHTALYWYRQSLGQGPEFLIYFQGTGAADDSGLPNDRFFAVRPEGSVSTLKIQRTERGDSAVYLCASSDPPRGTDTQYFGPGTRLTVL.

V gene TRBV7-2 combines with J gene TRBJ2-5, with 10 bases aligning to TRBD1. TRBJ2-7 explains the end of the DNA better; the J call may be wrong. The CDR3 is 15 amino acids. Germline CDR1 reads SGHTA; CDR2 reads FQGNSA. Written as DNA, the CDR3 is TGTGCCAGCAGCCCAGCCGGGACAGGGGATTACGAGCAGTACTTC. Translated: CASSPAGTGDYEQYF.

The table lists this clone with a few counts. V and J are TRBV18 and TRBJ2-5; D is possibly TRBD1 (6 bases). CDR1 is KGHSH and CDR2 is LQKENI in the germline V gene. Between the trimmed V and J ends, which lost 3 bases and 5 bases, there was a span of 16 bases. The CDR3 covers 15 residues. CDR3 region: CASSPEAGAEETQYF. The CDR3 nucleotides read TGTGCCAGCTCACCTGAGGCAGGGGCTGAGGAGACCCAGTACTTC.

The chain carries TRBV7-2 and TRBJ1-2, with TRBD1 identical over 12 bases. After removal of 4 bases from V and 5 bases from J, the junction contained 5 bases not matched to a gene. Germline CDR1 and CDR2: SGHTA and FQGNSA. The length of the CDR3 is 15 residues. The CDR3 loop is CASSSWDRGQYGYTF. The DNA of the CDR3 is TGTGCCAGCAGCTCATGGGACAGGGGGCAGTATGGCTACACCTTC.

V usage is TRBV19 and J usage is TRBJ2-1; D remains ambiguous. CDR1 and CDR2 from the germline V gene are LNHDA and SQIVND (reference sequence). The V and J ends lost 1 base and 3 bases respectively, with 34 bases between them. This CDR3 is built from 23 residues. The CDR3 sequence: CASSIAAPDSSLVPIRHYNEQFF. DNA of the CDR3: TGTGCCAGTAGTATAGCGGCGCCCGACTCATCCTTAGTCCCAATCAGGCACTACAATGAGCAGTTCTTC. The complete variable domain, with remaining parts taken from reference TRBV19 and TRBJ2-1, reads DGGITQSPKYLFRKEGQNVTLSCEQNLNHDAMYWYRQDPGQGLRLIYYSQIVNDFQKGDIAEGYSVSREKKESFPLTVTSAQKNPTAFYLCASSIAAPDSSLVPIRHYNEQFFGPGTRLTVL.

This chain connects TRBV7-2 to TRBJ2-7; D is uncertain. The ends were cut back, 5 bases at V and 4 bases at J, with 15 bases in the middle. Germline V gene lookup returns CDR1 SGHTA and CDR2 FQGNSA. There are 14 residues in the CDR3. This chain's CDR3 is CASSPATDRYEQYF. Here the CDR3 DNA reads TGTGCCAGCAGCCCGGCGACGGACCGTTACGAGCAGTACTTC.

This rearrangement joins TRBV29-1 to TRBJ2-1; 16 positions agree with TRBD2. This CDR3 comprises 16 residues. V was pared by 2 bases and J by 10 bases, with 8 bases of the junction left unmatched. Germline lookup yields CDR1 SQVTM and CDR2 ANQGSEA. CDR3 DNA sequence: TGCAGCGTTGAACCTGGGACTAGCGGGAGGGCGGAAGAGCAGTTCTTC. Protein product: CSVEPGTSGRAEEQFF.

This clone appeared a single time. The chain carries TRBV27 and TRBJ2-5; TRBD2 agrees at 9 bases. J lost 2 bases, V lost 3 bases, and 4 bases had no gene match. CDR1 is MNHEY and CDR2 is SMNVEV in the germline V gene (reference sequence). The CDR3 loop spans 15 amino acids. CDR3 in DNA: TGTGCCAGCAGTTTCTCAGCGGGGGGACAAGAGACCCAGTACTTC. Translation gives CASSFSAGGQETQYF.